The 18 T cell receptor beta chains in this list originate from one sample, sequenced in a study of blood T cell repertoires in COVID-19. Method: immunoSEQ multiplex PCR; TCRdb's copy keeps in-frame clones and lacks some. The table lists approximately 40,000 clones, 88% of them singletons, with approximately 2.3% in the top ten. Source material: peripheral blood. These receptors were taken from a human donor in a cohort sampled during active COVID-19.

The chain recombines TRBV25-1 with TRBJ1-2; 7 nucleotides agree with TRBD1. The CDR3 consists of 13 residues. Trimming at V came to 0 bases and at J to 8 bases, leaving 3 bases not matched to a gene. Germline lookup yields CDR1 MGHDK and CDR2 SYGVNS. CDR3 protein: CASSEYTGEGYTF. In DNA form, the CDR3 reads TGTGCCAGCAGTGAATATACAGGGGAAGGCTACACCTTC.

DNA of the CDR3: TGTGCCAGCGAGTACGAGCAGTACTTC. Translated, it gives CASEYEQYF. The rearrangement uses TRBV25-1 and TRBJ2-7, with D hard to call. The CDR3 sequence is 9 residues long. V shed 8 bases and J shed 4 bases, with 3 bases lying between them. Germline V CDR1 and CDR2: MGHDK, SYGVNS.

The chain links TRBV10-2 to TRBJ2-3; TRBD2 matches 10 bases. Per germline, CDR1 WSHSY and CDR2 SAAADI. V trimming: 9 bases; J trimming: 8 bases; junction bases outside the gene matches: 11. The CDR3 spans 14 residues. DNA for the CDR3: TGCGCCAGTGCCAGCGGGGGGGCTTTTGGTACGCAGTATTTT. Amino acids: CASASGGAFGTQYF.

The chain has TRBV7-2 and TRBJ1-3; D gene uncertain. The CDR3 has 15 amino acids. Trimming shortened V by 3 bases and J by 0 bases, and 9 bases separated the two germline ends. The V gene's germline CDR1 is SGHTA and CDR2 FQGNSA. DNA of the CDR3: TGTGCCAGCAGCTTGTCGGCGGTCTCTGGAAACACCATATATTTT. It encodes CASSLSAVSGNTIYF.

CDR3 DNA: TGTGCCAGCAGTTACTACATGGACAGGGGGCTTAATTCACCCCTCCACTTT. Amino acid sequence: CASSYYMDRGLNSPLHF. The rearrangement joins TRBV6-9 to TRBJ1-6; the match to TRBD1 covers 11 bases. CDR1 is MNHGY, CDR2 SVAAGI, per germline. V dropped 3 bases and J dropped 6; count of bases not matched to a gene: 7. This CDR3 contains 17 residues.

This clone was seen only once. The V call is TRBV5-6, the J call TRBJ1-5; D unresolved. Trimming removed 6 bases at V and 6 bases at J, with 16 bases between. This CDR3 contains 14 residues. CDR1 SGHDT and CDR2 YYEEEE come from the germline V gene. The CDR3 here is CASTSWGETQPQHF. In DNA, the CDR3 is TGTGCCAGCACCTCTTGGGGAGAGACTCAGCCCCAGCATTTT. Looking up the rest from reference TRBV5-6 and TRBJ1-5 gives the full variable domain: DAGVTQSPTHLIKTRGQQVTLRCSPKSGHDTVSWYQQALGQGPQFIFQYYEEEERQRGNFPDRFSGHQFPNYSSELNVNALLLGDSALYLCASTSWGETQPQHFGDGTRLSIL.

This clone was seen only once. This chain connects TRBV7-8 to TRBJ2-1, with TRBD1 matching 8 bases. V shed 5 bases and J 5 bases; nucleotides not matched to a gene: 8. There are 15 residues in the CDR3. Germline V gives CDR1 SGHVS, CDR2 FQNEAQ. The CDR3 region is CASSLRTGWNNEQFF. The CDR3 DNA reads TGTGCCAGCAGCCTAAGGACAGGGTGGAACAATGAGCAGTTCTTC.

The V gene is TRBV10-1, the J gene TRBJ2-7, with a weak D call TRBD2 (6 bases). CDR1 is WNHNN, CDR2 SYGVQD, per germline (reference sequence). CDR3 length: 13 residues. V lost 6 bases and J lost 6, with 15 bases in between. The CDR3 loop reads CASSPGGLGEQYF. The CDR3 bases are TGCGCCAGCAGCCCCGGAGGGCTCGGCGAGCAGTACTTC.

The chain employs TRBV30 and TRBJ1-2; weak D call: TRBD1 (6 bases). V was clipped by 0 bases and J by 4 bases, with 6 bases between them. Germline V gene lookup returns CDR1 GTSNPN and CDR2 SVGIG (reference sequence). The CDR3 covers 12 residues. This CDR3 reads CAWSVQGYGYTF. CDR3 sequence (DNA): TGTGCCTGGAGTGTACAGGGCTATGGCTACACCTTC.

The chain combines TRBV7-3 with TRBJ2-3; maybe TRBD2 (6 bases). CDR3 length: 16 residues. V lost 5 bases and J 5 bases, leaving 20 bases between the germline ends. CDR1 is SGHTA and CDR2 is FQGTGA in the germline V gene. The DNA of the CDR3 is TGTGCCAGCAGCCTTTCGGGTCGCGGAGGGGTAGATACGCAGTATTTT. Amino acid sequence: CASSLSGRGGVDTQYF.

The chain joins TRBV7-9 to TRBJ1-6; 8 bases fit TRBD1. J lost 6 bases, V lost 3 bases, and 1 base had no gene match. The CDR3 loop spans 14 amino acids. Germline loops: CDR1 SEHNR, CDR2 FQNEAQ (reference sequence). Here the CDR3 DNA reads TGTGCCAGCAGCTTGGACAGGGCTAATTCACCCCTCCACTTT. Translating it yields CASSLDRANSPLHF.

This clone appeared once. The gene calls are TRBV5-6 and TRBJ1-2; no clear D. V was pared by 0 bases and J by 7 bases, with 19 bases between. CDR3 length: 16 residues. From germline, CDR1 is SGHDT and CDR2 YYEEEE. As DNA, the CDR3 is TGTGCCAGCAGCTTGGAGGAGGCCTATGTTGACGCTGGCTACACCTTC. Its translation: CASSLEEAYVDAGYTF.

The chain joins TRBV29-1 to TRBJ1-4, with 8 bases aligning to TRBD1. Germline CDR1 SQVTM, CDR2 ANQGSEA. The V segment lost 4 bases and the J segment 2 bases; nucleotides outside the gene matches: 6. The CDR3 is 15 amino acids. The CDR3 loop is CSVAPWTGTNEKLFF. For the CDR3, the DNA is TGCAGCGTTGCGCCTTGGACAGGGACTAATGAAAAACTGTTTTTT. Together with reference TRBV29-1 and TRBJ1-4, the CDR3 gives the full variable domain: SAVISQKPSRDICQRGTSLTIQCQVDSQVTMMFWYRQQPGQSLTLIATANQGSEATYESGFVIDKFPISRPNLTFSTLTVSNMSPEDSSIYLCSVAPWTGTNEKLFFGSGTQLSVL.

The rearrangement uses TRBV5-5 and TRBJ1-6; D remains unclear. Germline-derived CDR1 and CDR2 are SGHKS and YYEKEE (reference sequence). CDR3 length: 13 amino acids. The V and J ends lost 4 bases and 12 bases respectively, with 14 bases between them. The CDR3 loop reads CASSPRERLPLHF. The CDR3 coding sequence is TGTGCCAGCAGCCCCCGCGAACGCTTACCCCTCCACTTT.

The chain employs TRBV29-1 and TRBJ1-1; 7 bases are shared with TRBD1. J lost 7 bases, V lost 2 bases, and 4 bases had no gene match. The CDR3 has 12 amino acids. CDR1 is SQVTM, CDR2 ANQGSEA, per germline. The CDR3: CSVELGQLEAFF. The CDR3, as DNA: TGCAGCGTTGAACTGGGACAGCTTGAAGCTTTCTTT.

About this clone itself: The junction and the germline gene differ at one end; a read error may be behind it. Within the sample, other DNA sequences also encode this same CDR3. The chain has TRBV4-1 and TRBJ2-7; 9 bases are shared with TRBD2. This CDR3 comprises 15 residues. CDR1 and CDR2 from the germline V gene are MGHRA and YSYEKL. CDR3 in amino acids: CASSQTSGRAYEQYF. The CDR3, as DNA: TGCGCCAGCAGCCAAACTAGCGGGCGAGCCTACGAGCAGTACTTT.

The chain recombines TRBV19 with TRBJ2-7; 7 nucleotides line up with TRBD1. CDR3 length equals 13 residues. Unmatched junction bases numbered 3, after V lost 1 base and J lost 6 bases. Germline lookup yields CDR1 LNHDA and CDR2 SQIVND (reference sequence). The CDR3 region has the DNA TGTGCCAGTAGTATAGGGACAGGAAGCGAGCAGTACTTC. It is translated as CASSIGTGSEQYF. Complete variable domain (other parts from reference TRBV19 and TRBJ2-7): DGGITQSPKYLFRKEGQNVTLSCEQNLNHDAMYWYRQDPGQGLRLIYYSQIVNDFQKGDIAEGYSVSREKKESFPLTVTSAQKNPTAFYLCASSIGTGSEQYFGPGTRLTVT.

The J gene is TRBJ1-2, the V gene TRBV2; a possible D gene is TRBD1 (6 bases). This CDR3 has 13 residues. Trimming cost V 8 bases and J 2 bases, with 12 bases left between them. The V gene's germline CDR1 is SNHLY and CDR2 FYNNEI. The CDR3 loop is CASYRDTNYGYTF. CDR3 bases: TGTGCCAGCTACCGGGACACCAACTATGGCTACACCTTC.